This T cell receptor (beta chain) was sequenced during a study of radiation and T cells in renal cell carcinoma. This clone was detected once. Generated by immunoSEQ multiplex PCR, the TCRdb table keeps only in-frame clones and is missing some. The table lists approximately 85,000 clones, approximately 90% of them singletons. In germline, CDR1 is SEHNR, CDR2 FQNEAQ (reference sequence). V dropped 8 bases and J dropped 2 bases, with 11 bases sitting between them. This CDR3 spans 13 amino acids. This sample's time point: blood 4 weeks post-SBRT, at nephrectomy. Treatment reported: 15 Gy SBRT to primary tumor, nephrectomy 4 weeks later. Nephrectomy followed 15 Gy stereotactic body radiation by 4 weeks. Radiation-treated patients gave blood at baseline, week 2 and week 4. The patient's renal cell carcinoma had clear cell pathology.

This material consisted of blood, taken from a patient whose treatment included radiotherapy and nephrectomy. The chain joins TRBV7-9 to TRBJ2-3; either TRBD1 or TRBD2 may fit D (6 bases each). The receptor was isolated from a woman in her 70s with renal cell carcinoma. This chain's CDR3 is CASGGQLTDTQYF. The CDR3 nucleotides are TGTGCCAGCGGGGGGCAGCTCACAGATACGCAGTATTTT. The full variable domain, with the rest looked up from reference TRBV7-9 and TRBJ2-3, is DTGVSQNPRHKITKRGQNVTFRCDPISEHNRLYWYRQTLGQGPEFLTYFQNEAQLEKSRLLSDRFSAERPKGSFSTLEIQRTEQGDSAMYLCASGGQLTDTQYFGPGTRLTVL.